A single sample gave rise to the 30 T cell receptor beta chains below, sequenced in a study of T cells in localized non-small cell lung cancer. This table comes from immunoSEQ multiplex PCR, and its TCRdb copy is limited to in-frame clones, with some not included. The sample lists some 2,500 clones; under 30% were seen once. The sample consisted of normal lung tissue next to the tumor, taken before any cancer treatment. Receptors were obtained from a man aged 40 to 70 with stage II squamous cell lung carcinoma.

In this sample, this clone turned up once. The chain carries TRBV19 and TRBJ2-3; no clear D. The CDR3 is 14 amino acids. The germline V and J ends were trimmed by 3 bases and 5 bases, with 12 bases remaining between them. Looked up from germline, CDR1 is LNHDA and CDR2 is SQIVND (reference sequence). CDR3 in DNA: TGTGCCAGTAGTATGTCCCTATCAAAAGATACGCAGTATTTT. Translation: CASSMSLSKDTQYF.

This chain joins TRBV18 and TRBJ2-5; 7 nucleotides align to TRBD2. V shed 6 bases, J shed 1 base, and the junction held 5 bases outside the gene matches. Germline V gives CDR1 KGHSH, CDR2 LQKENI. The CDR3 consists of 14 residues. This CDR3 is CASSRGSSQETQYF. In DNA, the CDR3 is TGTGCCAGCTCCCGCGGGAGCAGCCAAGAGACCCAGTACTTC. The full variable domain, in which reference TRBV18 and TRBJ2-5 provide the parts outside the CDR3, is NAGVMQNPRHLVRRRGQEARLRCSPMKGHSHVYWYRQLPEEGLKFMVYLQKENIIDESGMPKERFSAEFPKEGPSILRIQQVVRGDSAAYFCASSRGSSQETQYFGPGTRLLVL.

The chain carries TRBV19 and TRBJ2-7, with D perhaps TRBD1 or TRBD2 (5 bases each). The V end lost 5 bases, the J end lost 9 bases, and 20 bases lay between the germline ends. The germline CDR1 and CDR2 sequences are LNHDA and SQIVND (reference sequence). This CDR3 spans 14 amino acids. The CDR3 here is CASSAGTAASGQYF. CDR3 sequence (DNA): TGTGCCAGTAGTGCCGGGACGGCAGCGAGCGGGCAGTACTTC. Full variable domain (remainder filled in from reference TRBV19 and TRBJ2-7): DGGITQSPKYLFRKEGQNVTLSCEQNLNHDAMYWYRQDPGQGLRLIYYSQIVNDFQKGDIAEGYSVSREKKESFPLTVTSAQKNPTAFYLCASSAGTAASGQYFGPGTRLTVT.

Within the sample, this clone is medium-sized. The chain is built from TRBV11-3 and TRBJ2-1; 10 positions agree with TRBD1. There are 16 residues in the CDR3. Germline assignment: CDR1 SGHNT and CDR2 YENEEA. Trimming took 1 base from V and 3 from J; bases not matched to a gene: 3. The CDR3 region has the DNA TGTGCCAGCAGCTTAGTATGGGACAGGGGCTACAATGAGCAGTTCTTC. Amino acid sequence: CASSLVWDRGYNEQFF.

The chain employs TRBV9 and TRBJ2-1; TRBD2 is a possible D gene (5 bases). The CDR3 is 15 amino acids. Germline V gene data show CDR1 as SGDLS and CDR2 as YYNGEE. The V end was cut by 0 bases, the J end by 8 bases, with 15 bases between. The CDR3 spells CASSVVRRGGDEQFF. The CDR3, as DNA: TGTGCCAGCAGCGTAGTACGTCGGGGTGGGGATGAGCAGTTCTTC.

This clone counts as medium-sized (0.01 to 0.1%). The genes are TRBV9 and TRBJ1-2; D is possibly TRBD1 (6 bases). The germline V gene encodes CDR1 SGDLS and CDR2 YYNGEE. CDR3 length: 13 residues. Deletions cut 5 bases from V and 7 bases from J, with 15 bases between. CDR3 sequence: CASSETEQGGYTF. The CDR3 bases are TGTGCCAGCAGTGAAACGGAACAGGGTGGCTACACCTTC.

This clone is judged medium-sized (0.01 to 0.1%). The chain joins TRBV6-8 to TRBJ2-5; D is unclear. This CDR3 region has 16 residues. Trimming pared 0 bases from V and 0 bases from J, leaving 11 bases between. Germline lookup yields CDR1 MNHGY and CDR2 SAAAGT. The CDR3 DNA sequence: TGTGCCAGCAGTTACTCGTTTACGGCGTACCAAGAGACCCAGTACTTC. Encoded protein: CASSYSFTAYQETQYF.

The rearrangement links TRBV5-1 to TRBJ1-1, with D perhaps TRBD1 (6 bases). CDR3 size: 14 residues. Trimming left V 4 bases short and J 0 bases short, with 10 bases between. Germline V gene lookup returns CDR1 SGHRS and CDR2 YFSETQ. The CDR3 loop reads CASSPDRMNTEAFF. Written as DNA, the CDR3 is TGCGCCAGCAGCCCCGACAGGATGAACACTGAAGCTTTCTTT.

V gene TRBV25-1 combines with J gene TRBJ2-5; D gene ambiguous. V lost 7 bases, J lost 5 bases, and 17 bases lay in between. The CDR3 has 14 amino acids. The germline gives CDR1 MGHDK, CDR2 SYGVNS. The CDR3 DNA reads TGTGCCAGCACCTCCGATCGAGGTTCGGAGACCCAGTACTTC. This encodes CASTSDRGSETQYF.

This clone was detected a few times. V is TRBV6-8 and J is TRBJ2-3; D gene unclear. V shed 5 bases and J shed 0 bases, with 6 bases lying between them. CDR1 and CDR2 from the germline V gene are MNHGY and SAAAGT. This CDR3 is 13 amino acids long. As DNA, the CDR3 is TGTGCCAGCAGTAGAAGCAGCACAGATACGCAGTATTTT. Protein: CASSRSSTDTQYF.

The gene calls are TRBV6-8 and TRBJ1-2; D is possibly TRBD1 (5 bases). CDR1 and CDR2 (germline): MNHGY, SAAAGT. CDR3 length: 14 residues. V lost 11 bases to trimming and J lost 0 bases, with 16 bases between them. The CDR3 nucleotides read TGTGCCTCAAAAGAGACAGCAGCTAACTATGGCTACACCTTC. Protein sequence: CASKETAANYGYTF.

This clone was seen more than once but under ten times. This chain uses TRBV28 with TRBJ1-1; 7 bases line up with TRBD1. The junction had 8 bases not matched to a gene; V was cut back by 6 bases and J by 7 bases. The CDR3 runs 13 residues. Germline-derived CDR1 and CDR2 are MDHEN and SYDVKM. The DNA of the CDR3 is TGTGCCAGCAGCCACAGGGGAGGGGTTGAAGCTTTCTTT. It translates to CASSHRGGVEAFF. The full variable domain, its missing parts supplied by reference TRBV28 and TRBJ1-1, is DVKVTQSSRYLVKRTGEKVFLECVQDMDHENMFWYRQDPGLGLRLIYFSYDVKMKEKGDIPEGYSVSREKKERFSLILESASTNQTSMYLCASSHRGGVEAFFGQGTRLTVV.

The chain is built from TRBV11-3 and TRBJ1-1, with 12 nucleotides matching TRBD1. CDR1 is SGHNT, CDR2 YENEEA, per germline. J gave up 1 base and V 5 bases, and 8 bases lay outside the gene matches. The CDR3 has 17 residues. The CDR3 region has the DNA TGTGCCAGCAGCGGAAGAGGGACAGGGGGCTGGAACACTGAAGCTTTCTTT. It codes for CASSGRGTGGWNTEAFF.

The chain combines TRBV5-1 with TRBJ2-5, with a tentative D call TRBD1 (7 bases). The V and J ends lost 0 bases and 4 bases respectively, with 10 bases between them. Germline V gene lookup returns CDR1 SGHRS and CDR2 YFSETQ. This CDR3 has 14 residues. The DNA of the CDR3 is TGCGCCAGCAGCTTGGGACAGGGAGGAGAGACCCAGTACTTC. Protein sequence: CASSLGQGGETQYF.

This clone is labeled as large (0.1 to 1%). The chain joins TRBV11-3 to TRBJ1-4; D unclear. V lost 5 bases and J 5 bases, leaving 12 bases between the germline ends. Per germline, CDR1 SGHNT and CDR2 YENEEA. CDR3 length equals 14 residues. The CDR3 protein is CASSQSTSNEKLFF. The CDR3 DNA is TGTGCCAGCAGCCAGTCGACCTCAAATGAAAAACTGTTTTTT.

Only a few counts were recorded for this clone. V gene TRBV4-1 combines with J gene TRBJ2-3; D gene unclear. Trimming pared 10 bases from V and 5 bases from J, leaving 16 bases between. Looked up from germline, CDR1 is MGHRA and CDR2 is YSYEKL. The CDR3 loop spans 13 amino acids. The CDR3 spells CATLSQRRDTQYF. The CDR3 DNA reads TGCGCCACCCTCTCTCAAAGGAGAGATACGCAGTATTTT.

By share, this clone ranks as large (0.1 to 1%). The chain links TRBV11-3 to TRBJ2-3; maybe TRBD2 (6 bases). Germline V gives CDR1 SGHNT, CDR2 YENEEA. Trimming stripped 1 base from V and 2 bases from J, with 10 bases between. This CDR3 is 15 amino acids long. In DNA form, the CDR3 reads TGTGCCAGCAGCTTAGTAGCGGAGCTCACAGATACGCAGTATTTT. Translation gives CASSLVAELTDTQYF. Variable domain in full (rest from reference TRBV11-3 and TRBJ2-3): EAGVVQSPRYKIIEKKQPVAFWCNPISGHNTLYWYLQNLGQGPELLIRYENEEAVDDSQLPKDRFSAERLKGVDSTLKIQPAELGDSAVYLCASSLVAELTDTQYFGPGTRLTVL.

V and J are TRBV10-3 and TRBJ2-5, with D uncertain. This CDR3 is built from 16 residues. Between the trimmed V and J ends, which lost 10 bases and 2 bases, there was a span of 23 bases. Germline V gene lookup returns CDR1 ENHRY and CDR2 SYGVKD. The DNA of the CDR3 is TGTGCCACCGGCAGTGATACAGAGATCTTTCAAGAGACCCAGTACTTC. Amino acids: CATGSDTEIFQETQYF.

The V gene is TRBV28, the J gene TRBJ1-1; no definite D call. CDR3 length equals 12 residues. V was clipped by 2 bases and J by 1 base, with 2 bases between them. Germline CDR1 reads MDHEN; CDR2 reads SYDVKM. The CDR3 is CASSLQNTEAFF. DNA of the CDR3: TGTGCCAGCAGTTTACAGAACACTGAAGCTTTCTTT.

J is TRBJ2-2 and V is TRBV11-3; 12 bases map to TRBD2. Germline V gene sequence: CDR1 SGHNT, CDR2 YENEEA. The ends lost 5 bases at V and 5 bases at J; junction bases unmatched: 3. This CDR3 has 15 amino acids. CDR3 sequence reads: CASSRTSGATGELFF. As DNA, the CDR3 is TGTGCCAGCAGCAGGACTAGCGGGGCTACCGGGGAGCTGTTTTTT.

This rearrangement joins TRBV5-1 to TRBJ2-4, with D hard to call. Trimming shortened V by 1 base and J by 0 bases, and 17 bases separated the two germline ends. CDR1 SGHRS and CDR2 YFSETQ come from the germline V gene. The CDR3 runs to 18 residues. CDR3 bases: TGCGCCAGCAGCTTGCAGTCAACCCAGTCCCTAGCCAAAAACATTCAGTACTTC. Protein sequence: CASSLQSTQSLAKNIQYF.

The sample holds a few counts of this clone. At one boundary the junction diverges from the germline segment, which might be a read error. As DNA, the CDR3 is TGTGCCATCAGTGGAATTGGGACAGCCTCTATAGCGGGACATGAGCAGTTCTTC. It translates to CAISGIGTASIAGHEQFF. The chain combines TRBV6-8 with TRBJ2-1, with D possibly TRBD2 on 8 matching bases. Per the germline V gene, CDR1 is MNHGY and CDR2 is SAAAGT. The CDR3 loop spans 18 amino acids.

Judged by abundance, this clone is medium-sized. The chain carries TRBV23-1 and TRBJ1-1, with D unclear. TRBV23-1 is known as an ORF, though its function is uncertain. This CDR3 has 13 amino acids. Trimming pared 6 bases from V and 0 bases from J, leaving 8 bases between. CDR3 protein: CASSSYMNTEAFF. The CDR3 DNA reads as TGCGCCAGCAGCTCCTATATGAACACTGAAGCTTTCTTT.

The rearrangement joins TRBV12-5 to TRBJ2-3, with 8 bases matching TRBD2. Germline V lookup: CDR1 LGHNT, CDR2 FRNRAP. Unmatched junction bases numbered 9, after V lost 7 bases and J lost 3 bases. There are 15 residues in the CDR3. The CDR3 DNA reads as TGTGCTAGTGTAGTCGGGAGGGTAGTTACAGATACGCAGTATTTT. Translation: CASVVGRVVTDTQYF.

Sample share makes this clone medium-sized. This chain connects TRBV9 to TRBJ2-1, with 11 bases aligning to TRBD2. Germline CDR1 and CDR2: SGDLS and YYNGEE. This CDR3 comprises 15 residues. Trimming took 0 bases from V and 10 from J; bases not matched to a gene: 6. For the CDR3, the DNA is TGTGCCAGCAGCGTAGGAATAGCGGGAGGGCCGGAGCAGTTCTTC. This translates into CASSVGIAGGPEQFF.

By sample share, this clone is medium-sized. The J gene is TRBJ2-3, the V gene TRBV6-8, with D perhaps being TRBD1 or TRBD2 (6 bases each). V lost 7 bases, J lost 2 bases, and 13 bases lay in between. The V gene's germline CDR1 is MNHGY and CDR2 SAAAGT. The CDR3 runs to 14 residues. The CDR3 DNA reads as TGTGCCAGCAAAAGGGGGGACGACACAGATACGCAGTATTTT. The encoded protein is CASKRGDDTDTQYF.

The V call is TRBV15, the J call TRBJ1-5; no definite D call. V was trimmed by 4 bases and J by 5 bases, leaving 12 bases between them. The CDR3 totals 14 residues. Germline CDR1 LNHNV, CDR2 YYDKDF (reference sequence). The CDR3 is CATSKAQVDQPQHF. In nucleotides, the CDR3 is TGTGCCACCAGCAAGGCACAAGTGGATCAGCCCCAGCATTTT.

J is TRBJ2-3 and V is TRBV10-3, with 9 positions matching TRBD2. This CDR3 region has 15 residues. CDR1 and CDR2 from the germline V gene are ENHRY and SYGVKD. Trimming cost V 2 bases and J 6 bases; bases outside gene matches: 6. The CDR3 is CAISEEGLARDTQYF. The CDR3 nucleotides are TGTGCCATCAGTGAGGAAGGACTAGCGAGGGATACGCAGTATTTT.

The chain has TRBV7-5 and TRBJ2-1. TRBV7-5 is described as a pseudogene. The CDR3 totals 14 residues. CDR3 bases: TGTGCCAGCAGCTTGGTGGGTATATTTGGTGAGCAGTTCTTC. This gives the protein CASSLVGIFGEQFF.

The rearrangement joins TRBV6-8 to TRBJ2-1; either TRBD1 or TRBD2 may fit D (5 bases each). The germline V and J ends were trimmed by 5 bases and 0 bases, with 14 bases remaining between them. The germline V gene has CDR1 MNHGY and CDR2 SAAAGT. The CDR3 consists of 16 residues. CDR3 in amino acids: CASSADSGSSYNEQFF. The CDR3 DNA follows: TGTGCCAGCAGTGCAGACAGCGGAAGCTCCTACAATGAGCAGTTCTTC.